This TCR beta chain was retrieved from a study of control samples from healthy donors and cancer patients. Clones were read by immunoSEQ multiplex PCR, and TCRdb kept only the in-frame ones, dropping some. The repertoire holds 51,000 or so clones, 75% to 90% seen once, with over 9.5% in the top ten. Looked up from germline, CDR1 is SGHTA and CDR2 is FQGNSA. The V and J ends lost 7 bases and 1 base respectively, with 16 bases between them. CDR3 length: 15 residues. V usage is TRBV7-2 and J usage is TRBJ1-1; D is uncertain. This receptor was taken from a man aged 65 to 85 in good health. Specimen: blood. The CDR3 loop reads CASTPSWQRNTEAFF. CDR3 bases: TGTGCCAGCACCCCCTCCTGGCAGCGGAACACTGAAGCTTTCTTT.